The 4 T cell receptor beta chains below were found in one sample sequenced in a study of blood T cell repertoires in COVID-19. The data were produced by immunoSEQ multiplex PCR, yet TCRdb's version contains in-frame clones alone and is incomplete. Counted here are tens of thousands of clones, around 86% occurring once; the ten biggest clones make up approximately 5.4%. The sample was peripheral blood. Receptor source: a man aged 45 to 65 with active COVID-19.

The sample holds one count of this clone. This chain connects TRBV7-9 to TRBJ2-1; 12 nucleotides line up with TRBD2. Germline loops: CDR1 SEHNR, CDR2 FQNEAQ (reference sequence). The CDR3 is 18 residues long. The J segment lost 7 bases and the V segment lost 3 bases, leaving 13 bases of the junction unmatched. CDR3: CASSFSPRTSGKWNEQFF. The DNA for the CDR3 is TGTGCCAGCAGCTTTTCCCCCCGGACTAGCGGGAAGTGGAATGAGCAGTTCTTC. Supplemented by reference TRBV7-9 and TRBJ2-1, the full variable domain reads DTGVSQNPRHKITKRGQNVTFRCDPISEHNRLYWYRQTLGQGPEFLTYFQNEAQLEKSRLLSDRFSAERPKGSFSTLEIQRTEQGDSAMYLCASSFSPRTSGKWNEQFFGPGTRLTVL.

The CDR3 spells CASSLPGNSNEKLFF. The CDR3 DNA reads TGTGCCAGCAGCCTCCCAGGGAACTCTAATGAAAAACTGTTTTTT. This sequence joins TRBV28 and TRBJ1-4; TRBD1 is a possible D gene (5 bases). Germline-derived CDR1 and CDR2 are MDHEN and SYDVKM. There are 15 residues in the CDR3. V was trimmed by 6 bases and J by 3 bases, leaving 14 bases between them. The full variable domain, in which reference TRBV28 and TRBJ1-4 provide the parts outside the CDR3, is DVKVTQSSRYLVKRTGEKVFLECVQDMDHENMFWYRQDPGLGLRLIYFSYDVKMKEKGDIPEGYSVSREKKERFSLILESASTNQTSMYLCASSLPGNSNEKLFFGSGTQLSVL.

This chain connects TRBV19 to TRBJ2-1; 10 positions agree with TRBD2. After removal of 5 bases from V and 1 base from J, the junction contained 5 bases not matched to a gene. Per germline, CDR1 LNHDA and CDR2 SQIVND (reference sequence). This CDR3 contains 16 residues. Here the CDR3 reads CASSASGRASYNEQFF. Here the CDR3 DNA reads TGTGCCAGTAGTGCTAGCGGGAGAGCTTCCTACAATGAGCAGTTCTTC. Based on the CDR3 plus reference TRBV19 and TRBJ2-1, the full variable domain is DGGITQSPKYLFRKEGQNVTLSCEQNLNHDAMYWYRQDPGQGLRLIYYSQIVNDFQKGDIAEGYSVSREKKESFPLTVTSAQKNPTAFYLCASSASGRASYNEQFFGPGTRLTVL.

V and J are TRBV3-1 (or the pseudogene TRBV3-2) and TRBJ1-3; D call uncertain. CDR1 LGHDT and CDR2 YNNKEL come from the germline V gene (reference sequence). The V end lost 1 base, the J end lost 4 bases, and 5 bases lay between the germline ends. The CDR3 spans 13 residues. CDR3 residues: CASSQVPGNTIYF. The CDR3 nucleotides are TGTGCCAGCAGCCAAGTCCCGGGAAACACCATATATTTT.